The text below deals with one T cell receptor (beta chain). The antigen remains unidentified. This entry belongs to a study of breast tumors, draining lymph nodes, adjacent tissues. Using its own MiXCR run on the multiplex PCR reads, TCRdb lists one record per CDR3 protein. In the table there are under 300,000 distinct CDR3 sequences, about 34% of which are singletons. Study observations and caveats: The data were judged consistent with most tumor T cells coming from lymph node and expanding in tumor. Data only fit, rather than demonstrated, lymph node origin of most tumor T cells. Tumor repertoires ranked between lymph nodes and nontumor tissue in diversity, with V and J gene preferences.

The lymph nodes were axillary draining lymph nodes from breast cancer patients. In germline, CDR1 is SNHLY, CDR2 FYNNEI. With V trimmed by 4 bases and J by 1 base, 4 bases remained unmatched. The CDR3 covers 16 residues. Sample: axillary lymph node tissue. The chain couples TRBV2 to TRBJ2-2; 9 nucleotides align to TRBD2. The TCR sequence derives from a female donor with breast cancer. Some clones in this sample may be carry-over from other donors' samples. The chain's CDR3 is CASSAQTSGNTGELFF. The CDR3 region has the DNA TGTGCCAGCAGTGCGCAGACTAGCGGGAACACCGGGGAGCTGTTTTTT.